The 24 T cell receptor beta chains below all came from one sample that was sequenced in a study of T cell responses to AZD1222 COVID-19 vaccine. Data came from immunoSEQ multiplex PCR; TCRdb stores just in-frame clones and leaves some out. The profile covers about 130,000 clones, with roughly 88% appearing a single time and 1.5% to 2% taken by the ten largest. Sequencing was performed on peripheral blood, taken on day 0 of AZD1222 vaccination. These receptors all come from an adult in good health.

The chain carries TRBV7-3 and TRBJ1-2; 7 bases align to TRBD1. The germline V gene has CDR1 SGHTA and CDR2 FQGTGA. V lost 2 bases to trimming and J lost 8 bases; unmatched junction nucleotides: 11. This CDR3 spans 15 amino acids. CDR3 DNA: TGTGCCAGCAGCTTATCCGGGACAGCCTATGTCGGCTACACCTTC. Its protein product is CASSLSGTAYVGYTF.

V usage is TRBV4-1 and J usage is TRBJ1-1; no clear D. Trimming left V 2 bases short and J 1 base short, with 11 bases between. Germline V gene lookup returns CDR1 MGHRA and CDR2 YSYEKL. The CDR3 length is 15 residues. The CDR3, as DNA: TGCGCCAGCAGCCAACCTGAGAGGCGGAACACTGAAGCTTTCTTT. This codes for CASSQPERRNTEAFF.

This clone was seen more than once but under ten times. The sample contains more than one DNA sequence encoding this CDR3. The chain uses TRBV27 and TRBJ2-1, with 10 bases that match TRBD1. From germline, CDR1 is MNHEY and CDR2 SMNVEV (reference sequence). Trimming took 5 bases from V and 7 from J; bases not matched to a gene: 5. The CDR3 extends over 14 amino acids. The CDR3 here is CASSRDRGVNEQFF. The CDR3 bases are TGTGCCAGCAGTCGGGACAGGGGTGTAAATGAGCAGTTCTTC.

This clone is a singleton in its sample. CDR3 DNA: TGTGCCATCAGTGAGTCAAAGGTGAACACTGAAGCTTTCTTT. This codes for CAISESKVNTEAFF. The V gene is TRBV10-3, the J gene TRBJ1-1; D not certain. This CDR3 contains 14 residues. V lost 0 bases and J lost 0, with 5 bases in between. CDR1 and CDR2 (germline): ENHRY, SYGVKD.

The chain is built from TRBV6-5 and TRBJ2-3, with D perhaps TRBD2 (6 bases). Between the trimmed V and J ends, which lost 2 bases and 3 bases, there was a span of 15 bases. The CDR3 has 16 residues. CDR1 is MNHEY and CDR2 is SVGAGI in the germline V gene. CDR3 loop: CASSYETRDGTDTQYF. In nucleotides, the CDR3 is TGTGCCAGCAGTTACGAGACTAGGGACGGGACAGATACGCAGTATTTT.

With respect to this clone: Other DNA sequences in this sample translate to the same CDR3. The rearrangement links TRBV30 to TRBJ1-2; no definite D call. Germline V gene lookup returns CDR1 GTSNPN and CDR2 SVGIG (reference sequence). V was pared by 0 bases and J by 0 bases, with 5 bases between. This CDR3 is 13 amino acids long. The CDR3 loop reads CAWSVEANYGYTF. In DNA, the CDR3 is TGTGCCTGGAGTGTTGAGGCTAACTATGGCTACACCTTC.

The genes are TRBV9 and TRBJ2-3; tentatively, D is TRBD1 (5 bases). The germline CDR1 and CDR2 sequences are SGDLS and YYNGEE. Trimming pared 0 bases from V and 6 bases from J, leaving 8 bases between. This CDR3 spans 13 amino acids. In DNA, the CDR3 is TGTGCCAGCAGCGTAGGGACACGGGATACGCAGTATTTT. Amino acids: CASSVGTRDTQYF.

The chain combines TRBV18 with TRBJ2-5, with a weak D call TRBD1 (6 bases). CDR1 and CDR2 from the germline V gene are KGHSH and LQKENI. The germline V and J ends were trimmed by 2 bases and 2 bases, with 18 bases remaining between them. The CDR3 contains 17 residues. The chain's CDR3 is CASSPRVTGLRQETQYF. Here the CDR3 DNA reads TGTGCCAGCTCACCAAGGGTAACAGGGCTGAGGCAAGAGACCCAGTACTTC.

The chain couples TRBV5-4 to TRBJ2-3, with D uncertain. Deletions cut 0 bases from V and 3 bases from J, with 5 bases between. The germline CDR1 and CDR2 sequences are SGHNT and YYREEE (reference sequence). The CDR3 length is 13 residues. Written as DNA, the CDR3 is TGTGCCAGCAGCTTGGTCGGAACAGATACGCAGTATTTT. This gives the protein CASSLVGTDTQYF.

This sequence joins TRBV30 and TRBJ2-3; D is perhaps TRBD2 (6 bases). The CDR3 runs to 16 residues. V gave up 1 base and J gave up 2 bases, with 16 bases separating them. Germline values: CDR1 GTSNPN, CDR2 SVGIG (reference sequence). CDR3 protein: CAWSGGSGPSTDTQYF. The CDR3 DNA follows: TGTGCCTGGAGTGGGGGTAGCGGTCCCTCCACAGATACGCAGTATTTT. The variable domain in full, with the rest retrieved from reference TRBV30 and TRBJ2-3, is SQTIHQWPATLVQPVGSPLSLECTVEGTSNPNLYWYRQAAGRGLQLLFYSVGIGQISSEVPQNLSASRPQDRQFILSSKKLLLSDSGFYLCAWSGGSGPSTDTQYFGPGTRLTVL.

V usage is TRBV3-1 (or the pseudogene TRBV3-2) and J usage is TRBJ2-5; perhaps TRBD2 as D (6 bases). CDR3 length equals 13 residues. V shed 4 bases and J shed 2 bases, with 8 bases lying between them. The V gene's germline CDR1 is LGHDT and CDR2 YNNKEL (reference sequence). Written as DNA, the CDR3 is TGTGCCAGCAGCCGACGGGAGCAAGAGACCCAGTACTTC. Protein sequence: CASSRREQETQYF.

The V gene is TRBV28, the J gene TRBJ1-4; the D is unclear. Germline values: CDR1 MDHEN, CDR2 SYDVKM. Trimming pared 3 bases from V and 5 bases from J, leaving 16 bases between. This CDR3 is built from 16 residues. CDR3 sequence reads: CASSFYNRATNEKLFF. CDR3 in DNA: TGTGCCAGCAGTTTTTATAACCGGGCCACAAATGAAAAACTGTTTTTT. Complete variable domain (other parts from reference TRBV28 and TRBJ1-4): DVKVTQSSRYLVKRTGEKVFLECVQDMDHENMFWYRQDPGLGLRLIYFSYDVKMKEKGDIPEGYSVSREKKERFSLILESASTNQTSMYLCASSFYNRATNEKLFFGSGTQLSVL.

In this sample, this clone turned up once. V is TRBV9 and J is TRBJ2-1; either TRBD1 or TRBD2 may fit D (5 bases each). V was pared by 2 bases and J by 7 bases, with 25 bases between. This CDR3 spans 18 amino acids. The germline V gene encodes CDR1 SGDLS and CDR2 YYNGEE. CDR3 amino acids: CASSVLPGTPGTGNEQFF. The DNA for the CDR3 is TGTGCCAGCAGCGTCCTCCCGGGGACCCCCGGCACGGGGAATGAGCAGTTCTTC.

This clone came up a few times. V and J are TRBV27 and TRBJ2-2; no firm D call. Per the germline V gene, CDR1 is MNHEY and CDR2 is SMNVEV (reference sequence). The V and J ends lost 3 bases and 2 bases respectively, with 10 bases between them. This CDR3 region has 15 residues. CDR3 region: CASSFSPFNTGELFF. The CDR3 nucleotides are TGTGCCAGCAGTTTTTCTCCCTTTAACACCGGGGAGCTGTTTTTT.

The chain recombines TRBV27 with TRBJ1-2, with D tentatively TRBD1 (5 bases). Germline CDR1 MNHEY, CDR2 SMNVEV (reference sequence). The CDR3 runs to 14 residues. The V and J ends lost 4 bases and 5 bases respectively, with 14 bases between them. The CDR3: CASSYGAAAYGYTF. CDR3 nucleotide sequence: TGTGCCAGCAGTTATGGGGCGGCAGCATATGGCTACACCTTC.

The CDR3 spells CASSLGRRGTGEQFF. Here the CDR3 DNA reads TGTGCCAGCAGCTTGGGCCGACGTGGTACAGGTGAGCAGTTCTTC. The J gene is TRBJ2-1, the V gene TRBV5-8, with D possibly being TRBD1 (5 bases). The CDR3 covers 15 residues. The V gene's germline CDR1 is SGHTS and CDR2 YDEGEE. Trimming shortened V by 0 bases and J by 9 bases, and 16 bases separated the two germline ends.

The chain has TRBV7-6 and TRBJ2-7; D is perhaps TRBD1 (6 bases). This CDR3 contains 16 residues. Trimming left V 5 bases short and J 4 bases short, with 21 bases between. Germline V CDR1 and CDR2: SGHVS, FNYEAQ. The CDR3 reads CASSLGPPGQGYEQYF. CDR3 in DNA: TGTGCCAGCAGCCTAGGGCCCCCGGGACAAGGGTACGAGCAGTACTTC.

V gene TRBV10-1 combines with J gene TRBJ2-7, with 9 bases aligning to TRBD1. Looked up from germline, CDR1 is WNHNN and CDR2 is SYGVQD (reference sequence). J gave up 2 bases and V 7 bases, and 6 bases lay outside the gene matches. The CDR3 covers 14 residues. The CDR3 bases are TGCGCCAGCACTGGGTGGGACAGGGCCTACGAGCAGTACTTC. This sequence encodes CASTGWDRAYEQYF.

The rearrangement links TRBV4-1 to TRBJ2-1; D unresolved. This CDR3 is 15 amino acids long. The germline CDR1 and CDR2 sequences are MGHRA and YSYEKL. Trimming took 0 bases from V and 0 from J, leaving 6 bases between them. The CDR3 protein is CASSQDKSSYNEQFF. As DNA, the CDR3 is TGCGCCAGCAGCCAAGACAAAAGCTCCTACAATGAGCAGTTCTTC.

The chain employs TRBV5-4 and TRBJ1-2, with TRBD1 matching over 10 bases. Unmatched junction bases numbered 4, after V lost 4 bases and J lost 4 bases. The CDR3 extends over 14 amino acids. Germline V gene data show CDR1 as SGHNT and CDR2 as YYREEE (reference sequence). The CDR3 bases are TGTGCCAGCAGCCCGGGACAGGGGATCTATGGCTACACCTTC. Encoded protein: CASSPGQGIYGYTF.

To note about this clone: Germline is not matched at one junction end, which may reflect a read error. The chain carries TRBV4-2 and TRBJ2-7, with 8 nucleotides matching TRBD2. Germline CDR1 reads LGHNA; CDR2 reads YNFKEQ. The CDR3 consists of 18 residues. DNA for the CDR3: TGTGCCCGCAGCCCTCTTGGGGGGGGCGGGGGGCCTACCTACGAGCAGTACTTC. It translates to CARSPLGGGGGPTYEQYF.

The chain uses TRBV11-3 and TRBJ2-2; D may be TRBD1 (7 bases). Per the germline V gene, CDR1 is SGHNT and CDR2 is YENEEA. With 4 bases removed from V and 6 bases from J, the gap between germline ends came to 15 bases. The CDR3 extends over 15 amino acids. Written as DNA, the CDR3 is TGTGCCAGCAGCTCAAGACAGGGAGGCCCCGGGGAGCTGTTTTTT. Protein product: CASSSRQGGPGELFF.

The chain couples TRBV6-5 to TRBJ2-3; D unclear. This CDR3 is 16 amino acids long. Germline V gives CDR1 MNHEY, CDR2 SVGAGI. V was pared by 2 bases and J by 4 bases, with 16 bases between. CDR3 amino acids: CASSYPTVGVADTQYF. The CDR3 DNA reads as TGTGCCAGCAGTTACCCAACGGTGGGTGTCGCAGATACGCAGTATTTT.

The chain uses TRBV9 and TRBJ1-5, with D unresolved. CDR3 length equals 14 residues. The V gene lost 0 bases and the J gene lost 1 base, with 5 bases spanning the gap. Germline CDR1 and CDR2: SGDLS and YYNGEE. The CDR3 loop reads CASSVGASNQPQHF. The CDR3 coding sequence is TGTGCCAGCAGCGTAGGGGCGAGCAATCAGCCCCAGCATTTT.